The present T cell receptor (beta chain) was sequenced within a study of graft-versus-host responses after intestinal transplantation. Background on the study: Recipients were all induced with anti-thymocyte globulin, then given tacrolimus and steroids for around 3 years.

Graft tissue processing released intraepithelial and lamina propria lymphocytes. General study points: Early HvG declines after transplant were associated with peak circulating GvH clone levels.

Only in-frame clones appear in the TCRdb table, and some are missing; sequencing was by immunoSEQ multiplex PCR. The sample holds some 13,000 clones; around 74% are singletons and the top ten take around 6.8%. Comments on this clone: Antigen unknown.

The starting material was ileum tissue, obtained 16 days after intestinal transplant. The TCR comes from a human patient who received an intestinal transplant, so some T cells may come from the graft donor.

The CDR3 DNA sequence: TGTGCCAGCAGTTACTCTTCTTGGCCTACAGATACGCAGTATTTT. Translating it yields CASSYSSWPTDTQYF. The chain employs TRBV6-6 and TRBJ2-3; no clear D gene. The CDR3 loop spans 15 amino acids. In germline, CDR1 is MNHNY, CDR2 SVGAGI (reference sequence). V lost 0 bases, J lost 3 bases, and 10 bases lay in between.